These T cell receptor beta chains were read from a single sample in a study of T cell changes during pregnancy in multiple sclerosis. The repertoire was sequenced with immunoSEQ multiplex PCR; TCRdb's copy has only in-frame clones and lacks some. The data hold 50,000 to 65,000 clones, with under 95% observed a single time. Sequencing was performed on CD8+ T cells from peripheral blood mononuclear cells, taken in the second trimester of pregnancy. Every receptor here comes from a female donor with multiple sclerosis, enrolled in a pregnancy study. Each CDR3 is given with its conserved first and last residue. D genes are given only for firm matches. Size is stated for part of the rows, as once, few or many counts, or as a class when the clone is expanded.

CDR3aa	CDR3nt	d_gene	abundance	v_gene	j_gene
CASRTGGSYSNQPQHF	TGTGCCAGCAGGACAGGGGGATCATATAGCAATCAGCCCCAGCATTTT	TRBD1	-	TRBV28	TRBJ1-5
CASSLGTGVGEKLFF	TGCGCCAGCAGCTTGGGGACAGGAGTGGGCGAAAAACTGTTTTTT	TRBD1	-	TRBV5-1	TRBJ1-4
CASNPAGEAYNEQFF	TGTGCCAGTAACCCAGCGGGAGAAGCCTACAATGAGCAGTTCTTC	TRBD2	-	TRBV19	TRBJ2-1
CSVVGANTEAFF	TGCAGCGTTGTTGGGGCGAACACTGAAGCTTTCTTT	-	few	TRBV29-1	TRBJ1-1
CASSLHPGTINTEAFF	TGCGCCAGCAGCTTGCACCCCGGGACAATTAACACTGAAGCTTTCTTT	-	-	TRBV5-1	TRBJ1-1
CASSPPEDPRDTQYF	TGTGCCAGCTCACCACCGGAGGACCCGCGGGATACGCAGTATTTT	-	-	TRBV18	TRBJ2-3
CASSLSGQGYEQYF	TGCGCCAGCAGCCTCTCGGGACAGGGCTACGAGCAGTACTTC	TRBD1	-	TRBV5-1	TRBJ2-7
CASSPSGTDNEQFF	TGTGCCAGCAGCCCTTCCGGGACTGACAATGAGCAGTTCTTC	-	once	TRBV7-9	TRBJ2-1
CASSLDSRKGAEAFF	TGTGCCAGCAGCTTGGACTCCCGAAAGGGCGCTGAAGCTTTCTTT	-	-	TRBV12-1	TRBJ1-1
CASSLELRETDEQFF	TGTGCCAGCAGCTTGGAATTGCGGGAGACGGATGAGCAGTTCTTC	TRBD2	-	TRBV5-6	TRBJ2-1
CASSSPGFQETQYF	TGTGCCAGCAGCTCCCCAGGGTTTCAAGAGACCCAGTACTTC	-	few	TRBV7-9	TRBJ2-5